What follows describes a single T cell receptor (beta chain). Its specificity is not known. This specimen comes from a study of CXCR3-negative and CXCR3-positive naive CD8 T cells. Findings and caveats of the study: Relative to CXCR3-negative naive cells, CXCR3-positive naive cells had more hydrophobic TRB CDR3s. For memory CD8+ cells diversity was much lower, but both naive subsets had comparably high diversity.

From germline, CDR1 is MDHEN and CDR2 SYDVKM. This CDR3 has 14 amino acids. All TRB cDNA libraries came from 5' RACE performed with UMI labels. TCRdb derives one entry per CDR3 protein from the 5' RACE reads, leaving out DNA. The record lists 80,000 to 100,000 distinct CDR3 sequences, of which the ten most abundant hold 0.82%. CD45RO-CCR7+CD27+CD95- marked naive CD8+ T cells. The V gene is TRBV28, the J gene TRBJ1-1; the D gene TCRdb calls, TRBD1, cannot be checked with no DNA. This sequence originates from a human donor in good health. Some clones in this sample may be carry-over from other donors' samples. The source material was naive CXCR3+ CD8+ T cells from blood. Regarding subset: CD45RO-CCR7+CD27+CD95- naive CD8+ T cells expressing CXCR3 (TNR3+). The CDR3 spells CASTIVGGYTEAFF.